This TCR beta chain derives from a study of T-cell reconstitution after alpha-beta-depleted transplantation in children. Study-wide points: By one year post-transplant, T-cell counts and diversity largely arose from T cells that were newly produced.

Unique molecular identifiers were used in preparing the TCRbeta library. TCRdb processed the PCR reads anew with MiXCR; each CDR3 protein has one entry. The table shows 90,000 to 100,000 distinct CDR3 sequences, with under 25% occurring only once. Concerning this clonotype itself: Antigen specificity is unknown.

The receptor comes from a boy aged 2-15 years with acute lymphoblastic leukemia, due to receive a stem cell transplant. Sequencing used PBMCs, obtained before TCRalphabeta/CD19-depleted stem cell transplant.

The CDR3 coding sequence is TGTGCCAGCAATCCGACATCTGGGGCCAACGTCCTGACTTTC. This encodes CASNPTSGANVLTF. This rearrangement joins TRBV3-1 to TRBJ2-6; D is unresolved. With 7 bases removed from V and 1 base from J, the gap between germline ends came to 8 bases. The CDR3 covers 14 residues. Per the germline V gene, CDR1 is LGHDT and CDR2 is YNNKEL (reference sequence). The full variable domain, rest sourced from reference TRBV3-1 and TRBJ2-6, is DTAVSQTPKYLVTQMGNDKSIKCEQNLGHDTMYWYKQDSKKFLKIMFSYNNKELIINETVPNRFSPKSPDKAHLNLHINSLELGDSAVYFCASNPTSGANVLTFGAGSRLTVL.